Below, one T cell receptor beta chain is given with its context. The antigen is undetermined. The data stem from a study of post-analysis software for immune sequencing data. About the research overall: Included courses were relapsing-remitting and secondary progressive multiple sclerosis; progressive-relapsing multiple sclerosis was also included.

TCR beta libraries were prepared from cDNA with unique molecular identifiers. TCRdb passed the PCR reads through MiXCR, listing each CDR3 protein once. The sample contains approximately 660,000 distinct CDR3 sequences, 59% of which appear only once. Whole-study results and caveats: Five or six TRBV segments, TRBV5-6, TRBV5-1 and TRBV20-1 among them, were found more frequent in patients than controls.

With 5 bases removed from V and 11 bases from J, the gap between germline ends came to 12 bases. Germline V lookup: CDR1 SGHVS, CDR2 FNYEAQ. The length of the CDR3 is 12 residues. Specimen: blood. This receptor was taken from a girl aged 2 to 10 with multiple sclerosis. J is TRBJ1-4 and V is TRBV7-6; D may be TRBD1 (5 bases). This chain's CDR3 is CASSPAGGKLFF. DNA for the CDR3: TGTGCCAGCAGCCCTGCGGGGGGGAAACTGTTTTTT.